The sequence of this T cell receptor (beta chain) was determined in a study of vaccination effects on CD4 cells after COVID-19. Data came from immunoSEQ multiplex PCR; TCRdb stores just in-frame clones and leaves some out. The sample lists about 52,000 clones, roughly three quarters occurring once. This clone was observed once. Its antigen remains unknown. There are 12 residues in the CDR3. Germline CDR1 is GTSNPN and CDR2 is SVGIG (reference sequence). Trimming shortened V by 5 bases and J by 1 base, and 5 bases separated the two germline ends. ViraFEST expansion of antigen-specific CD4+ T cells with viral peptide pools preceded sequencing. Isolating CD4+ T cells followed approximately ten days of culture. No vaccinee had earlier SARS-CoV-2 infection, and nucleocapsid antibodies were negative.

This receptor was identified in a human donor who received a COVID-19 vaccine. The material sequenced was CD4+ T cells from PBMCs cultured with HCoV-OC43 spike peptides, taken before COVID-19 vaccination. Documented subset: HCoV-OC43 spike overlapping peptide pool stimulation. This chain links TRBV30 with TRBJ2-2; no clear D. CDR3 residues: CAWGVNTGELFF. CDR3 nucleotides: TGTGCCTGGGGGGTGAACACCGGGGAGCTGTTTTTT. Filled out from reference TRBV30 and TRBJ2-2, the complete variable domain reads SQTIHQWPATLVQPVGSPLSLECTVEGTSNPNLYWYRQAAGRGLQLLFYSVGIGQISSEVPQNLSASRPQDRQFILSSKKLLLSDSGFYLCAWGVNTGELFFGEGSRLTVL.